The sequence of this T cell receptor beta chain was determined in a study of a mutant IDH1 vaccine in newly diagnosed glioma. Study at large: The earlier regimen, radiotherapy, temozolomide, or both, was most often both. The study's findings and limits: Top-clonotype changes in peripheral T cells seemed unrelated to pseudoprogression.

Comment on this clone: Antigen unknown.

The CDR3 has 14 amino acids. Trimming left V 1 base short and J 1 base short, with 7 bases between. The germline CDR1 and CDR2 sequences are LNHDA and SQIVND (reference sequence). Time point indicated: week 47, end of study. The vaccine gave 300 ug of a 20-mer mutant IDH1 peptide subcutaneously per dose. Some clones are missing from TCRdb's copy, which holds only in-frame ones; the method was immunoSEQ multiplex PCR. The sample lists 50,000 to 55,000 clones, less than 70% seen once, with 4.8% in the top ten. The receptor comes from a middle-aged man with glioma. Some clones in this sample may be carry-over from other donors' samples. This chain connects TRBV19 to TRBJ2-5; a weak D match, TRBD2 (5 bases). Material: peripheral blood mononuclear cells (PBMCs), obtained from a glioma patient whose treatment included an IDH1 peptide vaccine. The CDR3 nucleotides are TGTGCCAGTAGTATAGGAGGGATCCAAGAGACCCAGTACTTC. Its protein product is CASSIGGIQETQYF.